These 2 T cell receptor beta chains originate from one sample sequenced in a study of shared clonotypes between healthy human individuals. Using immunoSEQ multiplex PCR, the repertoire was profiled, and TCRdb retains in-frame clones only, with some absent. The sample comprises approximately 2.4 million clones, almost 96% of which are singletons, and approximately 0.13% rests with the top ten. Source material: naive CD4+ T cells sorted from blood. Subset meaning: CD45RA+ positively selected. Receptors originate from a man aged 18 to 29 in good health.

With regard to this clone: Other DNA sequences in the same sample also yield this CDR3. V gene TRBV10-3 combines with J gene TRBJ2-1, with D tentatively TRBD1 (6 bases). V was cut by 4 bases and J by 6 bases, with 7 bases left in between. In germline, CDR1 is ENHRY, CDR2 SYGVKD. This CDR3 spans 12 amino acids. The chain's CDR3 is CAISGGGNEQFF. Here the CDR3 DNA reads TGTGCCATCAGTGGAGGGGGCAATGAGCAGTTCTTC.

The V gene is TRBV5-4, the J gene TRBJ1-4; possibly TRBD1 for D (5 bases). This CDR3 region has 14 residues. Germline-derived CDR1 and CDR2 are SGHNT and YYREEE (reference sequence). With 4 bases removed from V and 0 bases from J, the gap between germline ends came to 7 bases. CDR3 sequence: CASSQGATNEKLFF. The DNA of the CDR3 is TGTGCCAGCAGCCAGGGTGCAACTAATGAAAAACTGTTTTTT.